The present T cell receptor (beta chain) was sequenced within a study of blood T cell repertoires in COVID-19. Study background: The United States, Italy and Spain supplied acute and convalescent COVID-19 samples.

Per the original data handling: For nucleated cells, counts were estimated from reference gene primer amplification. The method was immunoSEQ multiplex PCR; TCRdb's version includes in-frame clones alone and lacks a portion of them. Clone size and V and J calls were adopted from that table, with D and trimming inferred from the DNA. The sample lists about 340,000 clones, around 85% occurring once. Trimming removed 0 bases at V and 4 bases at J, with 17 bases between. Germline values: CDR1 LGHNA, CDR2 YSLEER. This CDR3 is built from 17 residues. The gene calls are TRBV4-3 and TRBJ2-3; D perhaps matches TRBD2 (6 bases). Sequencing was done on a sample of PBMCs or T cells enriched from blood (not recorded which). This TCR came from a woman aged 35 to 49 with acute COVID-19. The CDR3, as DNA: TGCGCCAGCAGCCAAGATCGGATCGGGACGGGGGCAGATACGCAGTATTTT. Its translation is CASSQDRIGTGADTQYF.